A single sample gave rise to the 11 T cell receptor beta chains below, sequenced in a study of T cells after yellow fever vaccination. TCRdb fed the 5' RACE reads into MiXCR, producing one record per CDR3 protein. The table shows more than 350,000 distinct CDR3 sequences, with approximately 10% occurring only once. The sample consisted of PBMCs, taken on the day of the first yellow fever vaccination. Receptors originate from a man between 18 and 29 years old who received the YFV17D yellow fever vaccine.

V usage is TRBV5-6 and J usage is TRBJ2-7; 12 bases match TRBD1. The ends lost 4 bases at V and 6 bases at J; junction bases unmatched: 5. The CDR3 is 14 residues long. The V gene's germline CDR1 is SGHDT and CDR2 YYEEEE. This CDR3 is CASSPGTGGLEQYF. The CDR3 DNA is TGTGCCAGCAGCCCCGGGACAGGGGGCCTCGAGCAGTACTTC.

The chain carries TRBV7-2 and TRBJ2-5, with D perhaps matching TRBD1 (6 bases). Germline CDR1 is SGHTA and CDR2 is FQGNSA. This CDR3 comprises 15 residues. V was cut by 2 bases and J by 5 bases, with 15 bases left in between. CDR3 region: CASSLKGHQGETQYF. Written as DNA, the CDR3 is TGTGCCAGCAGCTTAAAGGGACACCAAGGGGAGACCCAGTACTTC.

The chain carries TRBV20-1 and TRBJ2-1; 9 positions agree with TRBD1. Germline V lookup: CDR1 DFQATT, CDR2 SNEGSKA (reference sequence). V shed 5 bases and J 4 bases; nucleotides not matched to a gene: 3. The CDR3 consists of 13 residues. The CDR3 DNA reads as TGCAGTGCTCCCGGGACAGGGTACAATGAGCAGTTCTTC. Its protein is CSAPGTGYNEQFF.

This clonotype was recorded a few times. The chain links TRBV4-1 to TRBJ1-2; possible D gene TRBD1, 5 bases. V lost 0 bases, J lost 0 bases, and 20 bases lay in between. There are 19 residues in the CDR3. Germline lookup yields CDR1 MGHRA and CDR2 YSYEKL. CDR3 coding DNA: TGCGCCAGCAGCCAAGAAAGGGGAGACCTCGGAGGGTCTAACTATGGCTACACCTTC. This translates into CASSQERGDLGGSNYGYTF.

Only a few counts were recorded for this clonotype. The chain has TRBV6-5 and TRBJ2-5; 8 nucleotides align to TRBD2. The CDR3 is 18 residues long. Germline V gene data show CDR1 as MNHEY and CDR2 as SVGAGI. After removal of 4 bases from V and 1 base from J, the junction contained 14 bases not matched to a gene. This CDR3 reads CASSFLPPRGDSQETQYF. The CDR3 DNA is TGTGCCAGCAGTTTTCTCCCCCCGCGGGGGGACTCCCAAGAGACCCAGTACTTC.

The sample holds a few counts of this clonotype. The CDR3 loop is CASRRGNTEAFF. The CDR3 DNA is TGTGCCAGCAGAAGGGGGAACACTGAAGCTTTCTTT. The gene calls are TRBV12-3 or TRBV12-4 and TRBJ1-1, with a possible D match to TRBD1 (5 bases). This CDR3 contains 12 residues. The V and J ends lost 6 bases and 1 base respectively, with 6 bases between them.

The chain employs TRBV5-5 and TRBJ1-6; D might be TRBD1 (5 bases). Germline CDR1 is SGHKS and CDR2 is YYEKEE (reference sequence). The CDR3 has 16 amino acids. Trimming cost V 0 bases and J 8 bases, with 15 bases left between them. CDR3 in DNA: TGTGCCAGCAGCTTGGTATTAGGGACTGAGTATTCACCCCTCCACTTT. As protein: CASSLVLGTEYSPLHF.

The chain combines TRBV11-1 with TRBJ1-1; possibly TRBD1 for D (5 bases). Trimming left V 6 bases short and J 10 bases short, with 12 bases between. CDR3 length: 11 amino acids. Germline assignment: CDR1 SGHAT and CDR2 FQDESV (reference sequence). The CDR3 bases are TGTGCCAGCAGTGGACATCAGGGAGCTTTCTTT. As protein: CASSGHQGAFF.

This clonotype has just a few counts. The CDR3 region is CASSLAGVRWDEQYF. The DNA of the CDR3 is TGTGCCAGCAGCTTAGCTGGGGTCCGATGGGACGAGCAGTACTTC. J is TRBJ2-7 and V is TRBV7-8, with D uncertain. CDR3 size: 15 residues. V was shortened by 0 bases and J by 5 bases, with 14 bases between the two germline ends. The germline V gene encodes CDR1 SGHVS and CDR2 FQNEAQ.

This clonotype occurred many times. The CDR3 loop reads CASSVDAVSDTQYF. The CDR3 region has the DNA TGTGCCAGCAGCGTAGACGCTGTATCTGATACGCAGTATTTT. The chain employs TRBV9 and TRBJ2-3; D is unresolved. The length of the CDR3 is 14 residues. Trimming cost V 0 bases and J 6 bases, with 11 bases left between them. The V gene's germline CDR1 is SGDLS and CDR2 YYNGEE.

The rearrangement uses TRBV4-2 and TRBJ1-5; D remains unclear. CDR3 size: 14 residues. CDR1 is LGHNA and CDR2 is YNFKEQ in the germline V gene. The ends were cut back, 0 bases at V and 2 bases at J, with 5 bases in the middle. As DNA, the CDR3 is TGTGCCAGCAGCCAAGAGGTGGGCAATCAGCCCCAGCATTTT. It yields the protein CASSQEVGNQPQHF.